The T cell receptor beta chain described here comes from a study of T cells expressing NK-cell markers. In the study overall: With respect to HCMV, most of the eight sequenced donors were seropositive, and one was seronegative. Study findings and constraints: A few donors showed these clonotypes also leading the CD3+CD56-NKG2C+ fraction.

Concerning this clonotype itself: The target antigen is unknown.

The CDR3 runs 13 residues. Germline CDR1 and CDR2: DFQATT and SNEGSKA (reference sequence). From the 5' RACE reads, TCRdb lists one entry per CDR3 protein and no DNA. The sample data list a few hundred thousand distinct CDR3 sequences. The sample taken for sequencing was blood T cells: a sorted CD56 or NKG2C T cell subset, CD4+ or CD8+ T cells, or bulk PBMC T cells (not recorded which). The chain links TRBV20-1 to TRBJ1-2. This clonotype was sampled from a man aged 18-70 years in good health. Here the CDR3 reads CSARDSDLGGYTF.